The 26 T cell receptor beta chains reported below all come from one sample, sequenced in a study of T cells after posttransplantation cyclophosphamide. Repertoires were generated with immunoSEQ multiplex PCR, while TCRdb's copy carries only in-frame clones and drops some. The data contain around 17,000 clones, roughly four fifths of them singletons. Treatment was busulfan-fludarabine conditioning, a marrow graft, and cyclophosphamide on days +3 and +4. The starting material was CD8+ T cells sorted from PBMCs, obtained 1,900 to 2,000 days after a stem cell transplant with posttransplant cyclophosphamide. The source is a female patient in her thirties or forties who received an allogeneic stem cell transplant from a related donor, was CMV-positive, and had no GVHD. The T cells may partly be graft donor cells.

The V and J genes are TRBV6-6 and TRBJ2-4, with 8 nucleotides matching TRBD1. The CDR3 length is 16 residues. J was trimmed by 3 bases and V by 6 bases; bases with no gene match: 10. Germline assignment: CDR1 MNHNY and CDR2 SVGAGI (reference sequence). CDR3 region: CASSPVSGGVKNIQYF. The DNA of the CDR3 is TGTGCCAGCAGCCCCGTCTCAGGGGGCGTCAAAAACATTCAGTACTTC.

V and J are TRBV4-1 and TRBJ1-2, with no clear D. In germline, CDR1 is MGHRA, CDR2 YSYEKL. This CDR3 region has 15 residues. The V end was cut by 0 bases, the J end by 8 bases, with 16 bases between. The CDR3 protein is CASSQEEEGGHGYTF. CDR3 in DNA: TGCGCCAGCAGCCAAGAAGAGGAGGGTGGTCACGGCTACACCTTC.

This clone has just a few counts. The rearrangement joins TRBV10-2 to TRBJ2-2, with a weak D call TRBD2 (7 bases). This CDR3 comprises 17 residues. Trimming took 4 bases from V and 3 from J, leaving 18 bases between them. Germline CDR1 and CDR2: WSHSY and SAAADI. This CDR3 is CASSVGGRTRDTGELFF. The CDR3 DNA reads TGCGCCAGCAGTGTAGGGGGGAGGACTAGGGACACCGGGGAGCTGTTTTTT.

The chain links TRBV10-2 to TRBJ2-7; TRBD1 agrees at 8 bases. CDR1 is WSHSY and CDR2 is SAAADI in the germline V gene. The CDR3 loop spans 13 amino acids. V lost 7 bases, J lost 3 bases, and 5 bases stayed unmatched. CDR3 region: CASTGTGVYEQYF. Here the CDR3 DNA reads TGCGCCAGCACCGGGACAGGTGTCTACGAGCAGTACTTC.

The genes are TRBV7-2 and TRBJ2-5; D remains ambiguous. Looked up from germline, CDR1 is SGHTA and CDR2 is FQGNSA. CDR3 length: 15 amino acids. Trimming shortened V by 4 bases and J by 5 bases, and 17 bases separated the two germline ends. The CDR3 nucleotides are TGTGCCAGCAGCTCCTATATAGGAGAAAAGGAGACCCAGTACTTC. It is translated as CASSSYIGEKETQYF.

The CDR3 is CASSLGTSLRTDTQYF. In DNA form, the CDR3 reads TGTGCCAGCAGCTTGGGGACTTCCCTACGCACAGATACGCAGTATTTT. The rearrangement uses TRBV5-6 and TRBJ2-3; TRBD2 is a possible D gene (5 bases). Between the trimmed V and J ends, which lost 0 bases and 1 base, there was a span of 12 bases. The CDR3 covers 16 residues. The germline CDR1 and CDR2 sequences are SGHDT and YYEEEE.

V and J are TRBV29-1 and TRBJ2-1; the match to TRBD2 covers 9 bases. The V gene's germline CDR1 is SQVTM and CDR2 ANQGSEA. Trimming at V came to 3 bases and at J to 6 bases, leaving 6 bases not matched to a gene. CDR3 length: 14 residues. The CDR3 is CSVDPSGVINEQFF. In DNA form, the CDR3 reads TGCAGCGTTGATCCTAGCGGGGTTATCAATGAGCAGTTCTTC.

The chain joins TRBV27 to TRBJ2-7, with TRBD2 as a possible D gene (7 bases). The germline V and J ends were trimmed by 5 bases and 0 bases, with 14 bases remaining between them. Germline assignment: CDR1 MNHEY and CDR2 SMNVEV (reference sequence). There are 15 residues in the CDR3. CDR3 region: CASSPRGGGSYEQYF. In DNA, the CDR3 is TGTGCCAGCAGTCCAAGGGGAGGGGGCTCCTACGAGCAGTACTTC.

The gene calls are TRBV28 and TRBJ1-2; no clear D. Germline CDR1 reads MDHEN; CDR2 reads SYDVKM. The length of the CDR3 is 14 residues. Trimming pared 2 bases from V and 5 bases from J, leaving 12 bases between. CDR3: CASSLERAWYGYTF. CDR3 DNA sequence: TGTGCCAGCAGTTTAGAACGAGCTTGGTATGGCTACACCTTC.

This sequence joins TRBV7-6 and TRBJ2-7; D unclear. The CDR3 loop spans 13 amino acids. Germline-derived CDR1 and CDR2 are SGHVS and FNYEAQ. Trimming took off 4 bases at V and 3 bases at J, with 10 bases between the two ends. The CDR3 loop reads CASSSETYYEQYF. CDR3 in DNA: TGTGCCAGCAGCTCCGAGACTTACTACGAGCAGTACTTC.

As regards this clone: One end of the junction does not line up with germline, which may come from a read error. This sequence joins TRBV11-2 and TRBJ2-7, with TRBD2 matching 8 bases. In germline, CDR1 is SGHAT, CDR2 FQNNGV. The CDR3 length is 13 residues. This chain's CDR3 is CASNQILAGKSHF. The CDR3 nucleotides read TGTGCCAGCAACCAGATCTTAGCGGGGAAAAGTCACTTC. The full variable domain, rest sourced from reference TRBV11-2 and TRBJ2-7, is EAGVAQSPRYKIIEKRQSVAFWCNPISGHATLYWYQQILGQGPKLLIQFQNNGVVDDSQLPKDRFSAERLKGVDSTLKIQPAKLEDSAVYLCASNQILAGKSHFGPGTRLTVT.

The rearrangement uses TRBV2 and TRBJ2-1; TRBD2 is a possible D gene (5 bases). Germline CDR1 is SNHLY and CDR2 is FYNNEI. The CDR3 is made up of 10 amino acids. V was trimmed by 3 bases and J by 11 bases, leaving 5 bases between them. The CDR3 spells CASSDGKQFF. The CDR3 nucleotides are TGTGCCAGCAGTGACGGGAAGCAGTTCTTC.

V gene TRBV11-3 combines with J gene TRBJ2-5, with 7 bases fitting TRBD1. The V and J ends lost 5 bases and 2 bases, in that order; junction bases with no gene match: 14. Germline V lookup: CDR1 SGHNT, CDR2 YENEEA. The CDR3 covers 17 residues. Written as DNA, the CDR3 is TGTGCCAGCAGCACGCGACAGGGTACCACTTTTCAAGAGACCCAGTACTTC. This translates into CASSTRQGTTFQETQYF. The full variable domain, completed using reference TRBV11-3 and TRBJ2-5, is EAGVVQSPRYKIIEKKQPVAFWCNPISGHNTLYWYLQNLGQGPELLIRYENEEAVDDSQLPKDRFSAERLKGVDSTLKIQPAELGDSAVYLCASSTRQGTTFQETQYFGPGTRLLVL.

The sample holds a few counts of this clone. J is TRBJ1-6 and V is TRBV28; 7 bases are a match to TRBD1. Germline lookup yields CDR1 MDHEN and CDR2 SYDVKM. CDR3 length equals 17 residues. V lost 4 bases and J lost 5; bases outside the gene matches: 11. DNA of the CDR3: TGTGCCAGCAGTTCAACCCATAACAGGGGAAATAATTCACCCCTCCACTTT. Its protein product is CASSSTHNRGNNSPLHF.

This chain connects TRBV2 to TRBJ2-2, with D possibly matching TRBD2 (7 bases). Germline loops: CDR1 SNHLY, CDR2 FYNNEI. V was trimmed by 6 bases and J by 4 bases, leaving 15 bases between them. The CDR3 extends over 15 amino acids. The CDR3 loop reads CASSRWGGGTGELFF. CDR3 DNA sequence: TGTGCCAGCAGCAGGTGGGGGGGCGGCACCGGGGAGCTGTTTTTT.

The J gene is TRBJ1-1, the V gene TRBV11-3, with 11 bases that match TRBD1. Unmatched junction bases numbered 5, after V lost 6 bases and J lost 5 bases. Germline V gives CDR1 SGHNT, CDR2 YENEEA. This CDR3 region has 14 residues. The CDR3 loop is CASSLGQGGTEAFF. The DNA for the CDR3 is TGTGCCAGCAGTTTGGGACAGGGGGGGACTGAAGCTTTCTTT. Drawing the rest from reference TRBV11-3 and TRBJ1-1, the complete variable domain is EAGVVQSPRYKIIEKKQPVAFWCNPISGHNTLYWYLQNLGQGPELLIRYENEEAVDDSQLPKDRFSAERLKGVDSTLKIQPAELGDSAVYLCASSLGQGGTEAFFGQGTRLTVV.

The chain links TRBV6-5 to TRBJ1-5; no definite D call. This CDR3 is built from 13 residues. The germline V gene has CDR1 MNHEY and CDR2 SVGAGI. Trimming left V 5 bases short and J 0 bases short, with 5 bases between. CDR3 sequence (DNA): TGTGCCAGCAGTATCAATAGCAATCAGCCCCAGCATTTT. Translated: CASSINSNQPQHF.

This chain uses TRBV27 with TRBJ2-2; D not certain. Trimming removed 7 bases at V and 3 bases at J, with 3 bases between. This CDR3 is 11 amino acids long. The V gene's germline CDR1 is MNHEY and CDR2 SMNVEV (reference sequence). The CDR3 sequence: CASTDTGELFF. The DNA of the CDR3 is TGTGCCAGCACCGACACCGGGGAGCTGTTTTTT.

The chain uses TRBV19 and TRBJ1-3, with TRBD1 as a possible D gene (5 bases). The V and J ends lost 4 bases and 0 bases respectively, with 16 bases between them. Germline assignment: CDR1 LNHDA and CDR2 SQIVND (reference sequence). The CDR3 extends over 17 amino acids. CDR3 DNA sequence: TGTGCCAGTAGTAGTGATTCACAGGCGTACTCTGGAAACACCATATATTTT. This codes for CASSSDSQAYSGNTIYF.

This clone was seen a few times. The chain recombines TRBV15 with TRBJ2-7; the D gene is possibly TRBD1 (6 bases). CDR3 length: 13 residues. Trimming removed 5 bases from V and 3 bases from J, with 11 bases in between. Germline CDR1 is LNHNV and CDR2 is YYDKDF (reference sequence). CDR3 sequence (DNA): TGTGCCACCAGCGCTGGACAGAACTACGAGCAGTACTTC. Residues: CATSAGQNYEQYF. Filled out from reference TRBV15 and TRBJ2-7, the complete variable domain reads DAMVIQNPRYQVTQFGKPVTLSCSQTLNHNVMYWYQQKSSQAPKLLFHYYDKDFNNEADTPDNFQSRRPNTSFCFLDIRSPGLGDTAMYLCATSAGQNYEQYFGPGTRLTVT.

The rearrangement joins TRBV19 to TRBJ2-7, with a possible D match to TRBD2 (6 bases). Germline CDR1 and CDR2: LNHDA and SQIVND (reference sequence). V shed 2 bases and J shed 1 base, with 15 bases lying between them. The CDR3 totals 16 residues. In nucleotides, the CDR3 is TGTGCCAGTAGTATATGGAAAAGGAGCGGGTCCTACGAGCAGTACTTC. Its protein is CASSIWKRSGSYEQYF.

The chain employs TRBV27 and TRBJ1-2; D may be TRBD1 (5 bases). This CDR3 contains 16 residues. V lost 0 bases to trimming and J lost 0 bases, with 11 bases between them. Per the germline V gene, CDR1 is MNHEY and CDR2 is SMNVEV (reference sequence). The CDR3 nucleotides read TGTGCCAGCAGTTTATCGTCGGGGGGAACTAACTATGGCTACACCTTC. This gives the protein CASSLSSGGTNYGYTF.

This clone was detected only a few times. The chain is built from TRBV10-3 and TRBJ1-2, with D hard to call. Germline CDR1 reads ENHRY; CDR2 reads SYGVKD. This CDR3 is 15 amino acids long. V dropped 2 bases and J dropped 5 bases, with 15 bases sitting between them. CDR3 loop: CAISEISGEGYGYTF. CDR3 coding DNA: TGTGCCATCAGTGAGATTAGCGGGGAAGGGTATGGCTACACCTTC.

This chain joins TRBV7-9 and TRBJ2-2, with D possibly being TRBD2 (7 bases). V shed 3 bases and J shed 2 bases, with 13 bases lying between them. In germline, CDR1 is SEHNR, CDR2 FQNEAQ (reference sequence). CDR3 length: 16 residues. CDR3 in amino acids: CASSFTGGQNTGELFF. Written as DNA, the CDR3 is TGTGCCAGCAGCTTCACGGGGGGCCAAAACACCGGGGAGCTGTTTTTT.

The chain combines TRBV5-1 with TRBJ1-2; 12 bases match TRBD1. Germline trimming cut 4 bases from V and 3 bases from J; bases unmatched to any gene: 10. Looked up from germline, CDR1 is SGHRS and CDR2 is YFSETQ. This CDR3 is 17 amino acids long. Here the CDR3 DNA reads TGCGCCAGCAGCCATGTGGGACAGGGGGCGTCTGACTATGGCTACACCTTC. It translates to CASSHVGQGASDYGYTF.

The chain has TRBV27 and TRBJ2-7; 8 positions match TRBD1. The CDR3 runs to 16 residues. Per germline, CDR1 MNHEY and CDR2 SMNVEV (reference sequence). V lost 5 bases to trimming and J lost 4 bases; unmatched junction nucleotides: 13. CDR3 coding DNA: TGTGCCAGCAGTCTCGCCGGGACAGGAACTTTTTACGAGCAGTACTTC. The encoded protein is CASSLAGTGTFYEQYF.